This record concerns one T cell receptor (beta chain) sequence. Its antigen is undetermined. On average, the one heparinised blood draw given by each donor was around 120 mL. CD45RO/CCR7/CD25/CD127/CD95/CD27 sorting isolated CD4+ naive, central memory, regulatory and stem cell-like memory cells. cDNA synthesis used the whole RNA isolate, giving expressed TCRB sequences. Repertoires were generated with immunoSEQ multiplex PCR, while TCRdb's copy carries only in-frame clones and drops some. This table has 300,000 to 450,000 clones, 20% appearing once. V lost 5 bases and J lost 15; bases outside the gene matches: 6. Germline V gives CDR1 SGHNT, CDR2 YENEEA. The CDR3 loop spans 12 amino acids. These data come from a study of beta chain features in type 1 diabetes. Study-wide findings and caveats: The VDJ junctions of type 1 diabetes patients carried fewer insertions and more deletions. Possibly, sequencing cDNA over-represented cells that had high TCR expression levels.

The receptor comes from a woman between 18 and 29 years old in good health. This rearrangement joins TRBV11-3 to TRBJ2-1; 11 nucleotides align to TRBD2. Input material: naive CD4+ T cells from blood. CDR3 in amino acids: CASSLTSGTSFF. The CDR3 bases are TGTGCCAGCAGCCTGACTAGCGGGACTTCGTTCTTC.